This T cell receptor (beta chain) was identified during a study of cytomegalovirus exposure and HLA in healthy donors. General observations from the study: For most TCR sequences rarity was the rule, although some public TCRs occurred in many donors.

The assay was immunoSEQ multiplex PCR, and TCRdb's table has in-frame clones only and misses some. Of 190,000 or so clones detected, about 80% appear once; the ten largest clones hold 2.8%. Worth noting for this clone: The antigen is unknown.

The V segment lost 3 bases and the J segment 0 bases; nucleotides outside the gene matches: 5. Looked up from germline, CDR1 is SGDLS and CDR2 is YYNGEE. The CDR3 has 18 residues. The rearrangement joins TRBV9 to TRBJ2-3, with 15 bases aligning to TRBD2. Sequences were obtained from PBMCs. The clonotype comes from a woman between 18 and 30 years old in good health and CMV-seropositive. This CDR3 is CASSAGTSGGTSTDTQYF. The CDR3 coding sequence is TGTGCCAGCAGCGCCGGGACTAGCGGGGGGACTAGCACAGATACGCAGTATTTT. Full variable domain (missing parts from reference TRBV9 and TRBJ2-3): DSGVTQTPKHLITATGQRVTLRCSPRSGDLSVYWYQQSLDQGLQFLIQYYNGEERAKGNILERFSAQQFPDLHSELNLSSLELGDSALYFCASSAGTSGGTSTDTQYFGPGTRLTVL.